These T cell receptor beta chains were read from a single sample in a study of graft-versus-host responses after intestinal transplantation. The assay was immunoSEQ multiplex PCR, and TCRdb's table has in-frame clones only and misses some. The profile shows approximately 24,000 clones, 80% to 90% of them singletons. The sample was PBMCs, taken approximately 450 days after intestinal transplant. These receptors all stem from a human patient who received an intestinal transplant, so some T cells may come from the graft donor. Both conserved end residues are trimmed from each CDR3. Size tells how often a clone was seen (once, few, many) or the class of an expanded clone, and some rows leave it out.

ASSSGRGYGYT,TRBV7-9,TRBJ1-2,NA
ASSDPDREETQY,TRBV6-1,TRBJ2-5,NA
ASSLDNGGNTIY,TRBV11-2,TRBJ1-3,NA
ASSYSQGDYEQY,TRBV6-5,TRBJ2-7,NA
ASSATGASSTDTQY,TRBV9,TRBJ2-3,NA
ASSFVKSPEQY,TRBV27,TRBJ2-7,few
ASSLAFPGPFTQPQH,TRBV5-4,TRBJ1-5,NA
ASRTLDRKGYGYT,TRBV6-5,TRBJ1-2,few
ASSTDTEAF,TRBV5-1,TRBJ1-1,NA
ASSLSSYEQY,TRBV5-6,TRBJ2-7,NA
ASSLRGQGSYEQY,TRBV6-8,TRBJ2-7,NA
ASSRGLANSYEQY,TRBV6-5,TRBJ2-7,few
ASSPRRAGTYSYNEQF,TRBV7-3,TRBJ2-1,NA
ALTEDSSTRELF,TRBV30,TRBJ2-2,NA
ASSGVGSGDTQY,TRBV10-1,TRBJ2-3,few
ASSIDPENKAF,TRBV19,TRBJ1-1,NA
AWSVLTMGGETQY,TRBV30,TRBJ2-5,NA
ASGGRGPGRNTIY,TRBV6-1,TRBJ1-3,NA
ASSYSPGQYQPQH,TRBV6-6,TRBJ1-5,NA
ASSVDGDEQF,TRBV2,TRBJ2-1,NA
ASSLSGTDTQY,TRBV27,TRBJ2-3,NA
ASSPTGREQF,TRBV7-3,TRBJ2-1,NA
ASSLEVGGNIQY,TRBV4-1,TRBJ2-4,NA
ASSSGTVNEAF,TRBV5-1,TRBJ1-1,NA
ASSLAGVDYEQY,TRBV6-1,TRBJ2-7,NA
ASGNRPILVNEQF,TRBV6-6,TRBJ2-1,NA
ASSVGGGSYNEQF,TRBV9,TRBJ2-1,NA
AGSEGPGNTIY,TRBV19,TRBJ1-3,NA
ASSSNLGYEQY,TRBV19,TRBJ2-7,NA
ASSQSPGMSSYERY,TRBV4-1,TRBJ2-7,NA
ASTAGVDTGELF,TRBV19,TRBJ2-2,NA
ASSGAASNSPLH,TRBV19,TRBJ1-6,NA
ASSLRLAITDTQY,TRBV13,TRBJ2-3,once
ASSVSLREITDTQY,TRBV9,TRBJ2-3,NA
ASSYADRGSYEQY,TRBV6-5,TRBJ2-7,NA
ASSFRGISYNEQF,TRBV28,TRBJ2-1,NA
ASSPPQRATYNEQF,TRBV18,TRBJ2-1,NA
ASSLSGTGGSTEAF,TRBV7-3,TRBJ1-1,once
SVLSGAGRLYNEQF,TRBV29-1,TRBJ2-1,NA
SVGTANQPQH,TRBV29-1,TRBJ1-5,few
ASSPWGDTEAF,TRBV14,TRBJ1-1,NA
AFLTTGSSYNEQF,TRBV30,TRBJ2-1,once
ASSSWQDLNYGYT,TRBV28,TRBJ1-2,NA
ASRPSGTDTQY,TRBV7-3,TRBJ2-3,NA
ASSLLGAYEQF,TRBV27,TRBJ2-1,NA
ASRSEWTNNEQF,TRBV25-1,TRBJ2-1,NA
ASSLGGIGKNIQY,TRBV11-2,TRBJ2-4,NA
SVGEWGKGTYEQY,TRBV29-1,TRBJ2-7,NA
ASSFPGSREQY,TRBV13,TRBJ2-7,NA
ASRKTPGQGVEDTQY,TRBV19,TRBJ2-3,NA